The sequence of this T cell receptor beta chain was determined in a study of control samples from healthy donors and cancer patients. Data came from immunoSEQ multiplex PCR; TCRdb stores just in-frame clones and leaves some out. This table has under 450,000 clones, around 90% appearing once. J gave up 2 bases and V 6 bases, and 9 bases lay outside the gene matches. The CDR3 runs to 16 residues. The germline CDR1 and CDR2 sequences are MNHEY and SMNVEV (reference sequence). The sample taken for sequencing was PBMCs. The clonotype was recovered from a man aged 40-50 years with head and neck cancer. V gene TRBV27 combines with J gene TRBJ2-3; 9 bases fit TRBD1. The CDR3 sequence: CASRLVGTGYTDTQYF. The CDR3 DNA reads as TGTGCCAGCAGACTAGTTGGGACAGGGTACACAGATACGCAGTATTTT.